A single sample is the source of the 24 T cell receptor beta chains below, sequenced in a study of T cells in Graves' hyperthyroidism and ophthalmopathy (dated by TCRdb to the late 2010s). The library came from multiplex PCR. Sequencer: Illumina HiSeq 2000. The TCR beta CDR3 regions were amplified from RNA transcripts. For the first round of RT-PCR on the TCR CDR3, the HTBI primer set was used together with the Qiagen OneStep RT-PCR kit. Starting from the raw public reads, TCRdb applied fastp trimming at Q25, assembled clones with MiXCR and retained in-frame beta chains. Rows merge per CDR3 protein into single entries with the most common DNA and genes. The sample yields roughly 600,000 distinct CDR3 sequences; roughly 15% were counted once. The ten biggest clones cover under 15% of the sample. The sequencing input was blood. The receptors derive from a woman between 45 and 65 years old with Graves' ophthalmopathy.

This clonotype has ten or more counts. The chain carries TRBV28 and TRBJ1-5; D perhaps matches TRBD1 (5 bases). Trimming stripped 3 bases from V and 0 bases from J, with 9 bases between. The CDR3 has 15 residues. Germline lookup yields CDR1 MDHEN and CDR2 SYDVKM. In DNA, the CDR3 is TGTGCCAGCAGTTTTGTAGGGGCTAGCAATCAGCCCCAGCATTTT. Amino acids: CASSFVGASNQPQHF. Full variable domain (rest looked up from reference TRBV28 and TRBJ1-5): DVKVTQSSRYLVKRTGEKVFLECVQDMDHENMFWYRQDPGLGLRLIYFSYDVKMKEKGDIPEGYSVSREKKERFSLILESASTNQTSMYLCASSFVGASNQPQHFGDGTRLSIL.

This clonotype was counted between two and nine times. The J gene is TRBJ2-3, the V gene TRBV7-3, with D possibly TRBD1 on 5 matching bases. The V end lost 3 bases, the J end lost 2 bases, and 12 bases lay between the germline ends. Germline-derived CDR1 and CDR2 are SGHTA and FQGTGA. The CDR3 runs 15 residues. CDR3 nucleotides: TGTGCCAGCAGCTTGGGGCCATTTTCCACAGATACGCAGTATTTT. Protein product: CASSLGPFSTDTQYF.

This clonotype showed up many times. The V gene is TRBV6-1, the J gene TRBJ2-5, with 9 nucleotides matching TRBD1. V was clipped by 1 base and J by 2 bases; unmatched bases: 2. Germline V gives CDR1 MNHNS, CDR2 SASEGT. The CDR3 contains 15 residues. CDR3 sequence (DNA): TGTGCCAGCAGTGAAGGGGACAGGGAGCAAGAGACCCAGTACTTC. It yields the protein CASSEGDREQETQYF.

This clonotype came up many times. The chain uses TRBV6-5 and TRBJ2-7; no reliable D call. Per germline, CDR1 MNHEY and CDR2 SVGAGI. The CDR3 is 14 amino acids. The V end lost 1 base, the J end lost 2 bases, and 9 bases lay between the germline ends. This chain's CDR3 is CASSYYQETYEQYF. Here the CDR3 DNA reads TGTGCCAGCAGTTACTACCAGGAGACCTACGAGCAGTACTTC.

This clonotype appeared many times. The rearrangement links TRBV3-1 to TRBJ1-1; the D is unclear. The CDR3 has 16 residues. The germline V gene has CDR1 LGHDT and CDR2 YNNKEL (reference sequence). Trimming shortened V by 0 bases and J by 5 bases, and 16 bases separated the two germline ends. The CDR3 reads CASSQEPGGYRTEAFF. CDR3 bases: TGTGCCAGCAGCCAAGAACCCGGTGGTTATAGGACTGAAGCTTTCTTT.

This clonotype was observed at least ten times. The CDR3 reads CASSSQGIPSYNEQFF. DNA of the CDR3: TGTGCCAGCAGCTCCCAGGGAATACCCTCTTACAATGAGCAGTTCTTC. The chain joins TRBV7-2 to TRBJ2-1; possible D gene TRBD1, 5 bases. The CDR3 totals 16 residues. Trimming pared 4 bases from V and 4 bases from J, leaving 17 bases between. Per the germline V gene, CDR1 is SGHTA and CDR2 is FQGNSA.

CDR3 amino acids: CASSQDRASGANEQFF. The CDR3 DNA sequence: TGCGCCAGCAGCCAAGATAGGGCTAGCGGGGCAAATGAGCAGTTCTTC. V is TRBV4-1 and J is TRBJ2-1; 9 nucleotides match TRBD2. The germline V gene encodes CDR1 MGHRA and CDR2 YSYEKL. Unmatched junction bases numbered 7, after V lost 0 bases and J lost 7 bases. The CDR3 runs 16 residues.

This clonotype was observed at least ten times. The chain links TRBV18 to TRBJ1-1; tentative D call: TRBD1 (5 bases). This CDR3 is 16 amino acids long. Looked up from germline, CDR1 is KGHSH and CDR2 is LQKENI. The V end lost 3 bases, the J end lost 0 bases, and 14 bases lay between the germline ends. DNA of the CDR3: TGTGCCAGCTCACCCCGTGAAGGGGATGTGAACACTGAAGCTTTCTTT. Translating it yields CASSPREGDVNTEAFF.

Remarks on this clonotype: The conserved closing phenylalanine or tryptophan is absent in this CDR3, likely reflecting a read error. This chain connects TRBV19 to TRBJ2-1; 11 positions match TRBD2. This CDR3 is 15 amino acids long. Trimming cost V 4 bases and J 4 bases; bases outside gene matches: 3. The germline V gene has CDR1 LNHDA and CDR2 SQIVND (reference sequence). CDR3 nucleotides: TGTGCCAGTAGTACTCTAGCGGGAGGTTACAATGAGCAGTTCTCC. Translated: CASSTLAGGYNEQFS.

The chain combines TRBV6-2 or TRBV6-3 with TRBJ2-7, with 8 bases that match TRBD2. From germline, CDR1 is MNHEY and CDR2 SVGEGT. The CDR3 extends over 15 amino acids. V dropped 9 bases and J dropped 5; count of bases not matched to a gene: 15. CDR3 bases: TGTGCCAGTATCTTCACCGGGACTAGTCCCAACGAGCAGTACTTC. The encoded protein is CASIFTGTSPNEQYF.

This chain links TRBV5-4 with TRBJ1-2; unclear D gene. V lost 0 bases and J 1 base, leaving 4 bases between the germline ends. CDR3 length: 13 amino acids. In germline, CDR1 is SGHNT, CDR2 YYREEE (reference sequence). The CDR3 protein is CASSLAFNYGYTF. CDR3 nucleotide sequence: TGTGCCAGCAGCTTGGCATTTAACTATGGCTACACCTTC.

This clonotype was observed many times. The V and J genes are TRBV30 and TRBJ2-2; TRBD2 matches 10 bases. V shed 6 bases, J shed 2 bases, and the junction held 3 bases outside the gene matches. This CDR3 spans 14 amino acids. The germline V gene has CDR1 GTSNPN and CDR2 SVGIG (reference sequence). DNA of the CDR3: TGTGCCTGTACTAGCGGGGTTAACACCGGGGAGCTGTTTTTT. Its translation is CACTSGVNTGELFF.

This clonotype was counted many times. The V gene is TRBV28, the J gene TRBJ1-6, with D perhaps matching TRBD1 (5 bases). The germline V gene encodes CDR1 MDHEN and CDR2 SYDVKM. The CDR3 spans 14 residues. V shed 6 bases and J shed 4 bases, with 10 bases lying between them. CDR3 sequence reads: CASRPGLYNSPLHF. The CDR3 DNA sequence: TGTGCCAGCAGACCGGGACTGTATAATTCACCCCTCCACTTT. Drawing the rest from reference TRBV28 and TRBJ1-6, the complete variable domain is DVKVTQSSRYLVKRTGEKVFLECVQDMDHENMFWYRQDPGLGLRLIYFSYDVKMKEKGDIPEGYSVSREKKERFSLILESASTNQTSMYLCASRPGLYNSPLHFGNGTRLTVT.

This clonotype was recorded at least ten times. The chain carries TRBV12-3 or TRBV12-4 and TRBJ1-1, with TRBD1 identical over 9 bases. The ends lost 6 bases at V and 1 base at J; junction bases unmatched: 6. CDR3 length equals 15 residues. CDR3 bases: TGTGCCAGCAGACTACAGGGGGCTCAGAACACTGAAGCTTTCTTT. Protein sequence: CASRLQGAQNTEAFF.

In its sample, this clonotype was seen many times. The J gene is TRBJ2-2, the V gene TRBV28; D possibly corresponds to TRBD2 (5 bases). V was shortened by 5 bases and J by 5 bases, with 12 bases between the two germline ends. This CDR3 is built from 14 residues. CDR1 is MDHEN and CDR2 is SYDVKM in the germline V gene. The CDR3 loop reads CASSPGIETGELFF. The CDR3 DNA follows: TGTGCCAGCAGTCCGGGAATAGAAACCGGGGAGCTGTTTTTT. Together with reference TRBV28 and TRBJ2-2, the CDR3 gives the full variable domain: DVKVTQSSRYLVKRTGEKVFLECVQDMDHENMFWYRQDPGLGLRLIYFSYDVKMKEKGDIPEGYSVSREKKERFSLILESASTNQTSMYLCASSPGIETGELFFGEGSRLTVL.

This clonotype appeared a few times. Its ends do not fully match the called genes, so a read error is possible. The chain recombines TRBV6-1 with TRBJ2-2; a weak D match, TRBD2 (5 bases). Looked up from germline, CDR1 is MNHNS and CDR2 is SASEGT. The CDR3 has 15 residues. CDR3 nucleotides: TGTGCCGCAGCGCGGGCAGTGCCTAACACCGGGGAGCTGGTTTTT. Residues: CAAARAVPNTGELVF.

This clonotype was seen only a few times. The chain's CDR3 is CASGHLQGASGNTIYF. Here the CDR3 DNA reads TGTGCCAGCGGACATCTACAGGGGGCGTCTGGAAACACCATATATTTT. V and J are TRBV9 and TRBJ1-3; 9 bases line up with TRBD1. The CDR3 has 16 residues. With V trimmed by 7 bases and J by 1 base, 9 bases remained unmatched. Germline assignment: CDR1 SGDLS and CDR2 YYNGEE.

V and J are TRBV7-8 and TRBJ1-4; D call uncertain. The CDR3 covers 16 residues. Germline assignment: CDR1 SGHVS and CDR2 FQNEAQ. V lost 1 base, J lost 0 bases, and 9 bases lay in between. The CDR3 protein is CASSLVGEATNEKLFF. For the CDR3, the DNA is TGTGCCAGCAGCTTAGTTGGGGAAGCAACTAATGAAAAACTGTTTTTT.

This chain uses TRBV10-3 with TRBJ2-5, with D perhaps matching TRBD2 (5 bases). The CDR3 contains 12 residues. CDR1 and CDR2 (germline): ENHRY, SYGVKD. Trimming shortened V by 2 bases and J by 5 bases, and 6 bases separated the two germline ends. The CDR3: CAISERRETQYF. The CDR3 DNA reads TGTGCCATCAGTGAGAGGAGGGAGACCCAGTACTTC.

Only a few counts were recorded for this clonotype. The rearrangement links TRBV9 to TRBJ2-1, with TRBD2 as a possible D gene (6 bases). The V end was cut by 0 bases, the J end by 7 bases, with 17 bases between. This CDR3 spans 16 amino acids. From germline, CDR1 is SGDLS and CDR2 YYNGEE. Here the CDR3 reads CASSVGGLVVLNEQFF. The CDR3, as DNA: TGTGCCAGCAGCGTAGGGGGACTTGTAGTTTTAAATGAGCAGTTCTTC.

This chain uses TRBV20-1 with TRBJ2-2; D gene ambiguous. The CDR3 is made up of 12 amino acids. The germline V gene has CDR1 DFQATT and CDR2 SNEGSKA (reference sequence). Trimming took 1 base from V and 5 from J, leaving 5 bases between them. CDR3 sequence reads: CSARAETGELFF. The CDR3 coding sequence is TGCAGTGCTAGAGCGGAAACCGGGGAGCTGTTTTTT.

This clonotype came up many times. The rearrangement joins TRBV12-3 or TRBV12-4 to TRBJ2-2; D gene ambiguous. The CDR3 runs to 15 residues. Trimming shortened V by 7 bases and J by 3 bases, and 15 bases separated the two germline ends. CDR3 in amino acids: CASIRWAGDTGELFF. The CDR3 DNA sequence: TGTGCCAGCATCAGGTGGGCAGGAGACACCGGGGAGCTGTTTTTT.

The table lists this clonotype with many counts. The chain couples TRBV30 to TRBJ2-7, with 8 bases aligning to TRBD1. The CDR3 spans 15 residues. Trimming at V came to 4 bases and at J to 6 bases, leaving 14 bases not matched to a gene. The germline V gene encodes CDR1 GTSNPN and CDR2 SVGIG (reference sequence). The CDR3 DNA follows: TGTGCCTGGAAAAAAAAGGACAGGGAAAGGAGCGAGCAGTACTTC. Protein sequence: CAWKKKDRERSEQYF.

The chain combines TRBV10-3 with TRBJ1-2; 8 bases match TRBD1. Germline assignment: CDR1 ENHRY and CDR2 SYGVKD. V lost 3 bases to trimming and J lost 6 bases; unmatched junction nucleotides: 6. The CDR3 is 14 residues long. CDR3 DNA sequence: TGTGCCATCAGTGACGCAGGGGGCCCGGATGGCTACACCTTC. Its translation is CAISDAGGPDGYTF.